This TCR beta chain was captured in a study of shared clonotypes between healthy human individuals. Within Nashville, Tennessee resided all donors, each a Caucasian adult. As regards this clone: Its antigen is not known. This same CDR3 is encoded by further DNA sequences in the sample.

Assay: immunoSEQ multiplex PCR; the TCRdb copy retains only in-frame clones and omits some. Of approximately 2,300,000 clones in the sample, under 95% were seen once. V lost 8 bases and J lost 1, with 14 bases in between. This CDR3 contains 15 residues. CDR1 is MDHEN, CDR2 SYDVKM, per germline. Study-level results: Only blood samples were collected, and tissue repertoires likely differ.

V gene TRBV28 combines with J gene TRBJ2-2; no clear D gene. This TCR was sampled from a man aged 18 to 30 in good health. Some clones in this sample may be carry-over from other donors' samples. Sequenced: naive CD4+ T cells from PBMCs. Subset here: CD45RA+ positively selected. DNA for the CDR3: TGTGCCAGCTCCCTGGCAGGTCTGAACACCGGGGAGCTGTTTTTT. Translated: CASSLAGLNTGELFF.